A single count supports the clone carrying this T cell receptor (beta chain). Antigen: not known. Measured with immunoSEQ multiplex PCR; TCRdb has only the in-frame clones, and not every one. The table shows about 110,000 clones, with approximately 89% occurring only once. The data originate from a study of T cell responses to AZD1222 COVID-19 vaccine. The CDR3 is 14 amino acids. V shed 6 bases and J shed 6 bases, with 15 bases lying between them. CDR1 SNHLY and CDR2 FYNNEI come from the germline V gene. Study conclusions and caveats: Clonal diversity may have been underestimated, and the donors were mostly white British, with more females than males. After two AZD1222 doses, spike-specific TCR breadth and depth rose versus day 0. Nearly half of spike-specific TCRs reportedly go after variant regions that carry no mutations. Repertoire sampling happened only post peak T cell response.

The starting material was peripheral blood, obtained on day 0 of MenACWY control vaccination. The V and J genes are TRBV2 and TRBJ1-3; weak D call: TRBD1 (6 bases). The TCR was taken from an adult in good health. The CDR3 reads CASRKGGSENTIYF. In DNA form, the CDR3 reads TGTGCCAGCAGAAAAGGGGGATCCGAAAACACCATATATTTT. Full variable domain (missing parts from reference TRBV2 and TRBJ1-3): EPEVTQTPSHQVTQMGQEVILRCVPISNHLYFYWYRQILGQKVEFLVSFYNNEISEKSEIFDDQFSVERPDGSNFTLKIRSTKLEDSAMYFCASRKGGSENTIYFGEGSWLTVV.